These T cell receptor beta chains were read from a single sample in a study of CD8 T cells in ankylosing spondylitis. TCRdb processed the 5' RACE reads anew with MiXCR; each CDR3 protein has one entry. The sample gives about 90,000 distinct CDR3 sequences, under 30% of which show up once; less than 60% is in the top ten. The sequencing input was blood, either unsorted or a sorted T cell fraction (not recorded which). These receptors were obtained from a male donor with ankylosing spondylitis or in good health (not recorded which). Each CDR3 is given without its conserved first and last residue. Not every row has a clone size; where given, it reads once, few, many or a size class.

>TRBJ1-3|TRBV20-1|.
SGDLLAGNTIY
>TRBJ2-7|TRBV5-1|.
ASSFVLAGEEQY
>TRBJ2-3|TRBV11-2|.
ASSLGGGMWRGEQDTQY
>TRBJ2-1|TRBV20-1|few
SAEASVGEQF
>TRBJ2-3|TRBV29-1|.
SVQVSGFGLTDTQY
>TRBJ2-5|TRBV7-9|.
ASSLHRGRY
>TRBJ1-6|TRBV28|.
ASSRGADRRNSPLH
>TRBJ2-2|TRBV29-1|many
SVRGRSNTGELF
>TRBJ2-2|TRBV5-1|.
ASSLRDTGELF
>TRBJ1-5|TRBV18|many
ASSPGVSNQPQH
>TRBJ2-1|TRBV3-1|.
ASSLRSGPFKGEQF
>TRBJ2-5|TRBV24-1|.
ATSDYYKGTQY
>TRBJ2-1|TRBV7-9|once
ASSRVDSRNEQF
>TRBJ1-1|TRBV18|.
ASSPMDRGGPF
>TRBJ2-3|TRBV12-3/TRBV12-4|.
ASSLRERRRGY
>TRBJ2-3|TRBV7-8|many
ASTRGRGGTDTQY
>TRBJ2-1|TRBV28|few
ASSLPDHYNEQF
>TRBJ2-3|TRBV7-6|.
ASSLALGTDTQY
>TRBJ1-1|TRBV5-1|.
ASSLRAGTGSGSGTEAF
>TRBJ2-5|TRBV9|.
ASSVGRANQETQY
>TRBJ2-5|TRBV20-1|many
SARGTGLAGAPETQY
>TRBJ2-3|TRBV5-1|.
ASSFGSGGTDTQY
>TRBJ2-1|TRBV7-2|.
ASSFGGSQGEQF
>TRBJ2-1|TRBV5-1|few
ASSFSGSDEQF
>TRBJ1-6|TRBV20-1|.
SAAFGGNTQSYNSPLH
>TRBJ2-1|TRBV7-8|.
ASSFRQAATSSYNEQF
>TRBJ1-1|TRBV5-1|many
ASSLDAAGGGPTEAF
>TRBJ1-1|TRBV28|once
ASSLKGWTPSKDTEAF
>TRBJ2-2|TRBV9|.
ASSVDNTGELF
>TRBJ1-5|TRBV4-2|.
ASSQVGSSNQPQH
>TRBJ2-1|TRBV7-9|few
ASTGGAFDFSEQF
>TRBJ2-5|TRBV18|.
ASSPWVGQETQY
>TRBJ2-2|TRBV7-3|.
ASSLSFGAGLGELF
>TRBJ1-1|TRBV20-1|.
SARVGIYTEAF
>TRBJ2-7|TRBV2|few
ASSRGQGRAYEQY